Reported below is one T cell receptor (beta chain). Authors' processing steps: Reference gene primer amplification gave nucleated cell count estimates. This table comes from immunoSEQ multiplex PCR, and its TCRdb copy is limited to in-frame clones, with some not included. V and J calls and clone size follow that table, whereas D and trimming were derived from the DNA. This sample has some 400,000 clones; about 88% occur once, and the top ten carry over 2.5%. This entry is derived from a study of blood T cell repertoires in COVID-19. About the research overall: Some COVID-19 samples were acute and others convalescent; all came from the United States, Italy and Spain. PBMCs, B-cell-depleted T cells, or T cells were the source of the cDNA or gDNA that made up the material.

The CDR3 extends over 15 amino acids. Trimming left V 8 bases short and J 0 bases short, with 14 bases between. Germline V gene lookup returns CDR1 MNHNY and CDR2 SVGAGI (reference sequence). The V call is TRBV6-6, the J call TRBJ1-3, with D possibly TRBD1 on 6 matching bases. The sequence came from a human donor in a cohort sampled during active COVID-19. The source material was peripheral blood. The CDR3 region is CASGNRANSGNTIYF. DNA of the CDR3: TGTGCCAGCGGCAACAGGGCCAACTCTGGAAACACCATATATTTT.